This TCR beta chain was profiled in a study of blood T cell repertoires in COVID-19. Looking at the study overall: T cells, B-cell-depleted T cells, or PBMCs provided the cDNA or gDNA that served as material.

The germline V and J ends were trimmed by 0 bases and 4 bases, with 13 bases remaining between them. The CDR3 runs to 15 residues. From germline, CDR1 is SGHDT and CDR2 YYEEEE. TCRdb keeps only in-frame clones here, not all; method: immunoSEQ multiplex PCR. This table holds about 98,000 clones, over 70% found once. The V and J genes are TRBV5-6 and TRBJ1-1; unclear D gene. The sample comprised peripheral blood. The sequence was obtained from an elderly woman with acute or convalescent COVID-19. The CDR3 coding sequence is TGTGCCAGCAGCTTGGGATTCACGGTTCTCACTGAAGCTTTCTTT. This codes for CASSLGFTVLTEAFF.